Following are 32 T cell receptor beta chains from one sample sequenced in a study of T-cell reconstitution after alpha-beta-depleted transplantation in children. The TCRbeta library incorporated unique molecular identifiers. Via MiXCR, TCRdb re-called the PCR reads, giving one row per CDR3 protein. This table has a few hundred thousand distinct CDR3 sequences, roughly 16% appearing once. The sequencing used PBMCs, mostly from graft donor cells, collected 360 days after TCRalphabeta/CD19-depleted stem cell transplant. The receptor source for this set is a boy under two years old who had a stem cell transplant for Wiskott-Aldrich syndrome, so the T cells may come from the graft donor.

This clonotype appeared a few times. The CDR3 is CASSQRGQNTEAFF. As DNA, the CDR3 is TGTGCCAGCAGCCAACGCGGGCAGAACACTGAAGCTTTCTTT. This sequence joins TRBV3-1 and TRBJ1-1; no firm D call. V was cut by 2 bases and J by 1 base, with 8 bases left in between. CDR1 and CDR2 from the germline V gene are LGHDT and YNNKEL (reference sequence). This CDR3 comprises 14 residues.

The chain recombines TRBV4-1 with TRBJ1-1; D remains ambiguous. The CDR3 is 15 amino acids. Germline-derived CDR1 and CDR2 are MGHRA and YSYEKL. The V end lost 4 bases, the J end lost 0 bases, and 12 bases lay between the germline ends. Here the CDR3 DNA reads TGCGCCAGCAGCCCTCGTGGCCAGCTGAACACTGAAGCTTTCTTT. As protein: CASSPRGQLNTEAFF.

The chain uses TRBV5-1 and TRBJ2-1; TRBD2 agrees at 9 bases. Germline V gives CDR1 SGHRS, CDR2 YFSETQ. This CDR3 spans 16 amino acids. V shed 0 bases, J shed 8 bases, and the junction held 9 bases outside the gene matches. DNA for the CDR3: TGCGCCAGCAGCTTGGCCGGGACTAGCTTCGGGGATGAGCAGTTCTTC. This sequence encodes CASSLAGTSFGDEQFF.

This clonotype was counted only a few times. The V gene is TRBV20-1, the J gene TRBJ2-3, with a possible D match to TRBD2 (5 bases). This CDR3 region has 12 residues. The germline V gene has CDR1 DFQATT and CDR2 SNEGSKA (reference sequence). The V and J ends lost 1 base and 6 bases respectively, with 8 bases between them. DNA of the CDR3: TGCAGTGCTAGAGCGCCGGGGGATACGCAGTATTTT. This encodes CSARAPGDTQYF.

A few counts support this clonotype. The chain couples TRBV4-1 to TRBJ2-7; 9 positions match TRBD2. V lost 3 bases, J lost 0 bases, and 18 bases stayed unmatched. Germline CDR1 reads MGHRA; CDR2 reads YSYEKL. The CDR3 consists of 20 residues. Here the CDR3 DNA reads TGCGCCAGCAGCCAGTTCCTTGGTTATAGAAAGCGGGGGGTCTCCTACGAGCAGTACTTC. Translated, it gives CASSQFLGYRKRGVSYEQYF.

The chain links TRBV12-3 or TRBV12-4 to TRBJ2-2; D is undetermined. The CDR3 has 11 amino acids. Trimming took 7 bases from V and 7 from J, leaving 7 bases between them. CDR3 sequence (DNA): TGTGCCAGCACTCTTGGCGGGGAGCTGTTTTTT. Translated, it gives CASTLGGELFF.

This clonotype has at least ten counts. The V gene is TRBV20-1, the J gene TRBJ1-3; weak D call: TRBD1 (6 bases). There are 14 residues in the CDR3. Trimming took off 6 bases at V and 7 bases at J, with 19 bases between the two ends. Germline CDR1 reads DFQATT; CDR2 reads SNEGSKA (reference sequence). CDR3 DNA: TGCAGTGCAAACCACAAAGACAGGCTTAACACCATATATTTT. Encoded protein: CSANHKDRLNTIYF.

The rearrangement uses TRBV11-2 and TRBJ2-7; TRBD2 aligns across 11 bases. CDR1 and CDR2 from the germline V gene are SGHAT and FQNNGV. The trim removed 1 base at V and 3 bases at J, leaving 8 bases unmatched. The CDR3 is 17 residues long. The CDR3 DNA reads as TGTGCCAGCAGCTTAGGTAGTTTGACTAGCGGGAACTACGAGCAGTACTTC. Translation: CASSLGSLTSGNYEQYF.

Only a few counts were recorded for this clonotype. The gene calls are TRBV6-2 or TRBV6-3 and TRBJ2-7; maybe TRBD2 (6 bases). Germline CDR1 MNHEY, CDR2 SVGEGT. The CDR3 spans 13 residues. V was cut by 7 bases and J by 0 bases, with 10 bases left in between. In DNA, the CDR3 is TGTGCCAGCACTGGAGGGGACTCCTACGAGCAGTACTTC. It encodes CASTGGDSYEQYF.

This clonotype was seen more than once but under ten times. The chain couples TRBV25-1 to TRBJ2-7; D is uncertain. Germline V lookup: CDR1 MGHDK, CDR2 SYGVNS. CDR3 size: 13 residues. V lost 2 bases, J lost 4 bases, and 9 bases lay in between. This CDR3 is CASSEGSPYEQYF. The CDR3 DNA reads as TGTGCCAGCAGTGAAGGAAGCCCATACGAGCAGTACTTC.

The chain couples TRBV20-1 to TRBJ2-7, with D hard to call. The CDR3 covers 12 residues. Germline V gives CDR1 DFQATT, CDR2 SNEGSKA (reference sequence). V was trimmed by 3 bases and J by 6 bases, leaving 12 bases between them. The CDR3 is CSASISYAEQYF. CDR3 in DNA: TGCAGTGCTAGCATCTCTTACGCCGAGCAGTACTTC.

This sequence joins TRBV12-3 or TRBV12-4 and TRBJ1-3; no firm D call. The CDR3 has 14 amino acids. The V gene lost 8 bases and the J gene lost 0 bases, with 11 bases spanning the gap. CDR3 amino acids: CASCDPGSGNTIYF. The CDR3 bases are TGTGCCAGCTGCGACCCGGGCTCTGGAAACACCATATATTTT.

This clonotype has just a few counts. The V gene is TRBV6-5, the J gene TRBJ1-1; D is undetermined. Germline V gives CDR1 MNHEY, CDR2 SVGAGI. V lost 6 bases, J lost 6 bases, and 8 bases lay in between. The CDR3 spans 11 residues. The CDR3 region is CASRSTAEAFF. In DNA, the CDR3 is TGTGCCAGCAGGTCGACTGCTGAAGCTTTCTTT.

Concerning this clonotype itself: Sequence at one end of the junction differs from germline and may be a read error. J is TRBJ2-1 and V is TRBV4-3, with 9 nucleotides matching TRBD2. The CDR3 has 15 amino acids. Germline CDR1 LGHNA, CDR2 YSLEER. The CDR3 loop reads CASNQVAGAPGEQFF. The DNA of the CDR3 is TGCGCCAGCAACCAAGTAGCGGGAGCCCCGGGGGAGCAGTTCTTC.

V and J are TRBV25-1 and TRBJ2-5; 8 bases line up with TRBD1. This CDR3 comprises 13 residues. CDR1 MGHDK and CDR2 SYGVNS come from the germline V gene. Germline trimming cut 6 bases from V and 4 bases from J; bases unmatched to any gene: 4. The CDR3 nucleotides read TGTGCCAGCAGAGTGCAGGGGGCAGAGACCCAGTACTTC. Its translation: CASRVQGAETQYF.

This clonotype has at least ten counts. This rearrangement joins TRBV4-2 to TRBJ2-6; no clear D gene. Per germline, CDR1 LGHNA and CDR2 YNFKEQ. There are 16 residues in the CDR3. V shed 1 base and J shed 0 bases, with 7 bases lying between them. The CDR3 bases are TGTGCCAGCAGCCAAGCAGACCTCTCTGGGGCCAACGTCCTGACTTTC. Protein sequence: CASSQADLSGANVLTF.

Details on this clonotype: The junction does not match germline at one end; this may be a read error. The chain joins TRBV30 to TRBJ1-2, with 7 bases that match TRBD1. The CDR3 spans 12 residues. Germline-derived CDR1 and CDR2 are GTSNPN and SVGIG (reference sequence). The DNA of the CDR3 is TGTGCCTGGAGTGGGACAGGCCGTACCCTTTTTTTC. As protein: CAWSGTGRTLFF.

The rearrangement joins TRBV12-3 or TRBV12-4 to TRBJ2-7; 8 bases map to TRBD1. J was trimmed by 6 bases and V by 5 bases; bases with no gene match: 12. This CDR3 is 15 amino acids long. This chain's CDR3 is CASSPRRQGISEQYF. CDR3 DNA: TGTGCCAGCAGTCCGAGGAGACAGGGGATCTCCGAGCAGTACTTC.

This clonotype has just a few counts. The chain joins TRBV20-1 to TRBJ2-7; 9 bases align to TRBD1. Per the germline V gene, CDR1 is DFQATT and CDR2 is SNEGSKA (reference sequence). V gave up 6 bases and J gave up 3 bases; unmatched junction bases: 9. The CDR3 totals 14 residues. The CDR3 region is CSAPDGTGHYEQYF. The CDR3 coding sequence is TGCAGTGCGCCTGACGGGACAGGGCACTACGAGCAGTACTTC.

Many counts were recorded for this clonotype. The chain combines TRBV7-2 with TRBJ2-1, with 12 bases fitting TRBD2. The CDR3 loop spans 16 amino acids. Trimming removed 4 bases from V and 7 bases from J; junction bases left unmatched: 8. Germline V gives CDR1 SGHTA, CDR2 FQGNSA. The chain's CDR3 is CASSSRTSGNVNEQFF. The CDR3 DNA reads TGTGCCAGCAGCTCTAGGACTAGCGGGAATGTTAATGAGCAGTTCTTC.

There are many counts of this clonotype. This chain connects TRBV7-2 to TRBJ2-1, with 12 bases matching TRBD2. Germline V gene data show CDR1 as SGHTA and CDR2 as FQGNSA. This CDR3 spans 15 amino acids. J was trimmed by 10 bases and V by 5 bases; bases with no gene match: 9. CDR3 region: CASSRSSGRAGEQFF. As DNA, the CDR3 is TGTGCCAGCAGCCGTTCTAGCGGGAGGGCAGGGGAGCAGTTCTTC.

This clonotype has a handful of counts. The J gene is TRBJ2-5, the V gene TRBV9, with D unresolved. The V end lost 0 bases, the J end lost 5 bases, and 8 bases lay between the germline ends. The germline V gene has CDR1 SGDLS and CDR2 YYNGEE. The CDR3 is 13 amino acids. As DNA, the CDR3 is TGTGCCAGCAGCGTAGGCGTGAAGGAGACCCAGTACTTC. Residues: CASSVGVKETQYF.

About this clonotype itself: An end of the junction does not agree with germline; a read error may underlie this. V gene TRBV12-3 or TRBV12-4 combines with J gene TRBJ2-6; D may be TRBD1 or TRBD2 (6 bases each). CDR3 length: 13 amino acids. The CDR3 reads CASSPRGATVLTF. The CDR3 DNA is TGTGCCAGCAGCCCTAGGGGGGCCACCGTCCTGACTTTC.

The chain carries TRBV7-2 and TRBJ2-1; unclear D gene. The V end lost 4 bases, the J end lost 8 bases, and 9 bases lay between the germline ends. The CDR3 is 12 amino acids. Looked up from germline, CDR1 is SGHTA and CDR2 is FQGNSA. The CDR3 bases are TGTGCCAGCAGCTACCTCGTAGATGAGCAGTTCTTC. It specifies CASSYLVDEQFF. The full variable domain, rest sourced from reference TRBV7-2 and TRBJ2-1, is GAGVSQSPSNKVTEKGKDVELRCDPISGHTALYWYRQSLGQGLEFLIYFQGNSAPDKSGLPSDRFSAERTGGSVSTLTIQRTQQEDSAVYLCASSYLVDEQFFGPGTRLTVL.

The rearrangement links TRBV5-1 to TRBJ1-1, with 7 bases fitting TRBD1. The CDR3 covers 13 residues. V dropped 4 bases and J dropped 5; count of bases not matched to a gene: 5. CDR1 and CDR2 from the germline V gene are SGHRS and YFSETQ. CDR3 sequence: CASSMTGLTEAFF. Written as DNA, the CDR3 is TGCGCCAGCAGCATGACAGGGCTTACTGAAGCTTTCTTT.

The chain joins TRBV27 to TRBJ2-1, with TRBD2 matching 11 bases. Germline CDR1 reads MNHEY; CDR2 reads SMNVEV (reference sequence). V trimming: 4 bases; J trimming: 5 bases; junction bases outside the gene matches: 19. CDR3 length equals 20 residues. CDR3 DNA sequence: TGTGCCAGCAGTTCATACCCGGGTCACTCTACTAGCGGGGGAAACAATGAGCAGTTCTTC. Amino acids: CASSSYPGHSTSGGNNEQFF.

The chain couples TRBV29-1 to TRBJ2-7; TRBD1 agrees at 9 bases. V dropped 7 bases and J dropped 10; count of bases not matched to a gene: 14. CDR3 length equals 13 residues. Germline assignment: CDR1 SQVTM and CDR2 ANQGSEA. The CDR3 reads CSAVTGGLRPQYF. The CDR3 DNA follows: TGCAGCGCTGTGACAGGGGGGCTCCGACCTCAGTACTTC.

This clonotype has a single count. V and J are TRBV4-1 and TRBJ2-3; TRBD2 is a possible D gene (6 bases). The CDR3 sequence is 16 residues long. The V end was cut by 0 bases, the J end by 2 bases, with 12 bases between. Germline V CDR1 and CDR2: MGHRA, YSYEKL. The CDR3 bases are TGCGCCAGCAGCCAAGAGGTAACGGGGGTCACAGATACGCAGTATTTT. It yields the protein CASSQEVTGVTDTQYF.

The chain uses TRBV20-1 and TRBJ1-4; 7 nucleotides match TRBD1. The CDR3 sequence is 16 residues long. V lost 0 bases and J lost 8; bases outside the gene matches: 12. CDR1 and CDR2 from the germline V gene are DFQATT and SNEGSKA (reference sequence). The CDR3 protein is CSARDPTGQVKEKLFF. The CDR3 DNA reads as TGCAGTGCTAGAGATCCGACAGGGCAGGTTAAAGAAAAACTGTTTTTT.

The chain joins TRBV20-1 to TRBJ2-3; 8 nucleotides align to TRBD2. J gave up 3 bases and V 6 bases, and 8 bases lay outside the gene matches. The length of the CDR3 is 14 residues. In germline, CDR1 is DFQATT, CDR2 SNEGSKA (reference sequence). The CDR3 nucleotides are TGCAGTGCAGCGGGGGTAGGATTTACAGATACGCAGTATTTT. This sequence encodes CSAAGVGFTDTQYF.

The V call is TRBV4-2, the J call TRBJ2-5; the match to TRBD2 covers 8 bases. Losses at the gene ends were 0 bases for V and 1 base for J; bases not matched to a gene: 1. This CDR3 spans 15 amino acids. Germline V gene lookup returns CDR1 LGHNA and CDR2 YNFKEQ. CDR3 amino acids: CASSQEGTSQETQYF. The DNA for the CDR3 is TGTGCCAGCAGCCAAGAGGGGACTAGCCAAGAGACCCAGTACTTC.

This chain uses TRBV24-1 with TRBJ2-1; D is possibly TRBD2 (7 bases). Deletions cut 6 bases from V and 7 bases from J, with 18 bases between. From germline, CDR1 is KGHDR and CDR2 SFDVKD. The CDR3 runs 15 residues. CDR3 in amino acids: CATSPRGGRWNEQFF. The CDR3 nucleotides read TGTGCCACCAGTCCTAGGGGGGGAAGGTGGAATGAGCAGTTCTTC.